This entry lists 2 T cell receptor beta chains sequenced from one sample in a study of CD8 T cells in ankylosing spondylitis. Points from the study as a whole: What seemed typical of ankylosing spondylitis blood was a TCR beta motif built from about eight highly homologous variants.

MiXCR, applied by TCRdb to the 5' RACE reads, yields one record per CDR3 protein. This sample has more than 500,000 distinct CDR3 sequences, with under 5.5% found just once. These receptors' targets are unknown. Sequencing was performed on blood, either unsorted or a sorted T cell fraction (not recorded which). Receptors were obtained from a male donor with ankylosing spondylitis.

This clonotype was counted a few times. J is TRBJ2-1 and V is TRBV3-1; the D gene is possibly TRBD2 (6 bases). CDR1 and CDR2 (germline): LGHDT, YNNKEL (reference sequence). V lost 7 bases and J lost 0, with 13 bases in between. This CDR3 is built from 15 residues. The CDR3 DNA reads TGTGCCAGCACCTTAGCGGCCGGCTCCTACAATGAGCAGTTCTTC. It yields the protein CASTLAAGSYNEQFF.

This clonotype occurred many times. The chain's CDR3 is CASSKGGAGATDTQYF. CDR3 in DNA: TGTGCCAGCAGCAAAGGAGGGGCAGGGGCCACAGATACGCAGTATTTT. This rearrangement joins TRBV7-2 to TRBJ2-3; tentatively, D is TRBD1 or TRBD2 (6 bases each). The CDR3 covers 16 residues. V gave up 5 bases and J gave up 2 bases, with 17 bases separating them. Looked up from germline, CDR1 is SGHTA and CDR2 is FQGNSA.